This T cell receptor beta chain was found in a study of T cell responses to AZD1222 COVID-19 vaccine. Assay used: immunoSEQ multiplex PCR; TCRdb lists only in-frame clones, some missing. The table has over 85,000 clones, roughly 92% seen once. This CDR3 is 12 amino acids long. Trimming took off 10 bases at V and 2 bases at J, with 9 bases between the two ends. Germline V gives CDR1 WSHSY, CDR2 SAAADI. The V gene is TRBV10-2, the J gene TRBJ1-5, with D uncertain. The clonotype comes from an adult in good health. The sample consisted of peripheral blood, taken on day 0 of AZD1222 vaccination. The CDR3 DNA sequence: TGCGCCACCCGAATGGGCAATCAGCCCCAGCATTTT. This encodes CATRMGNQPQHF.